This is a list of T cell receptor beta chains from one sample in a study of cytomegalovirus exposure and HLA in healthy donors. Method: immunoSEQ multiplex PCR; TCRdb's copy keeps in-frame clones and lacks some. The profile shows 150,000 or so clones, around nine tenths of them singletons. Material for sequencing was PBMCs. The receptors derive from a young woman in good health and CMV-seronegative. Each CDR3 is given with its conserved first and last residue. Clone size is stated in some rows and not others, as once, few, many or a class when expanded.

V gene: TRBV27; clone size: -; CDR3 length: 13; CDR3 protein: CASSLRQGNEAFF
V gene: TRBV5-6; clone size: -; CDR3 length: 13; CDR3 protein: CASSNPQGYEQYF
V gene: TRBV19; clone size: -; CDR3 length: 13; CDR3 protein: CASSILGGQPQHF
V gene: TRBV19; clone size: -; CDR3 length: 14; CDR3 protein: CASSLKGAVYEQYF
V gene: TRBV18; clone size: -; CDR3 length: 12; CDR3 protein: CASSQGRNEQFF
V gene: TRBV19; clone size: once; CDR3 length: 14; CDR3 protein: CASSIRGPNYGYTF
V gene: TRBV23-1; clone size: -; CDR3 length: 17; CDR3 protein: CASSQRTASSYNSPLHF
V gene: TRBV10-1; clone size: -; CDR3 length: 16; CDR3 protein: CASSESIEVPYNEQFF
V gene: TRBV6-5; clone size: -; CDR3 length: 15; CDR3 protein: CASSYSGTLQETQYF
V gene: TRBV12-5; clone size: -; CDR3 length: 14; CDR3 protein: CASGLFGRTYGYTF
V gene: TRBV5-6; clone size: -; CDR3 length: 15; CDR3 protein: CASSLSRGDNQPQHF
V gene: TRBV27; clone size: -; CDR3 length: 15; CDR3 protein: CASKGQGALTGELFF
V gene: TRBV4-1; clone size: -; CDR3 length: 16; CDR3 protein: CASSEGDRGLNTEAFF
V gene: TRBV11-2; clone size: once; CDR3 length: 17; CDR3 protein: CASSTGTGAFSNYGYTF
V gene: TRBV6-5; clone size: -; CDR3 length: 14; CDR3 protein: CASSTSGGGYEQYF
V gene: TRBV13; clone size: -; CDR3 length: 15; CDR3 protein: CASSSDRGSTDTQYF
V gene: TRBV7-2; clone size: -; CDR3 length: 15; CDR3 protein: CASSSPGQGTYEQYF
V gene: TRBV2; clone size: once; CDR3 length: 13; CDR3 protein: CASSATGGTEAFF
V gene: TRBV10-3; clone size: -; CDR3 length: 18; CDR3 protein: CAISESLMTGSGANVLTF
V gene: TRBV27; clone size: -; CDR3 length: 15; CDR3 protein: CASSPTIKGYQPQHF
V gene: TRBV5-4; clone size: -; CDR3 length: 17; CDR3 protein: CASSFPGTSGGADTQYF
V gene: TRBV30; clone size: -; CDR3 length: 14; CDR3 protein: CAWNGPGGWTEAFF
V gene: TRBV9; clone size: -; CDR3 length: 16; CDR3 protein: CASSVDPYSGANVLTF
V gene: TRBV27; clone size: -; CDR3 length: 15; CDR3 protein: CASSFLGRTYDEQYF
V gene: TRBV10-3; clone size: -; CDR3 length: 15; CDR3 protein: CAISEGRTGENIQYF
V gene: TRBV5-5; clone size: -; CDR3 length: 12; CDR3 protein: CASSFGPYEQYF
V gene: TRBV5-1; clone size: -; CDR3 length: 13; CDR3 protein: CASRPQSRLGYTF
V gene: TRBV27; clone size: -; CDR3 length: 13; CDR3 protein: CASSSTPPYGYTF
V gene: TRBV19; clone size: -; CDR3 length: 15; CDR3 protein: CASAKRDRGNSPLHF
V gene: TRBV11-2; clone size: -; CDR3 length: 13; CDR3 protein: CASSLDTSYEQYF
V gene: TRBV19; clone size: -; CDR3 length: 12; CDR3 protein: CASSDNFYEQYF
V gene: TRBV27; clone size: -; CDR3 length: 15; CDR3 protein: CASSPFGQDGETQYF
V gene: TRBV15; clone size: -; CDR3 length: 15; CDR3 protein: CATSRGGGSSQPQHF
V gene: TRBV19; clone size: -; CDR3 length: 14; CDR3 protein: CASSDDGYTGELFF
V gene: TRBV6-5; clone size: -; CDR3 length: 15; CDR3 protein: CASSPETGVGETQYF
V gene: TRBV19; clone size: -; CDR3 length: 16; CDR3 protein: CASSIAPSGGQETQYF
V gene: TRBV5-1; clone size: -; CDR3 length: 14; CDR3 protein: CASSRDLFFYEQYF
V gene: TRBV30; clone size: -; CDR3 length: 18; CDR3 protein: CAWSIPAGGPSGVDEQFF
V gene: TRBV29-1; clone size: -; CDR3 length: 16; CDR3 protein: CSVEVGGSGINTEAFF
V gene: TRBV6-5; clone size: -; CDR3 length: 13; CDR3 protein: CASNRGPQAEAFF
V gene: TRBV4-3; clone size: -; CDR3 length: 14; CDR3 protein: CASSQQQGIGELFF
V gene: TRBV9; clone size: -; CDR3 length: 16; CDR3 protein: CASSPRGQGAYNEQFF
V gene: TRBV7-2; clone size: -; CDR3 length: 15; CDR3 protein: CASSTHLARKETQYF
V gene: TRBV4-1; clone size: -; CDR3 length: 19; CDR3 protein: CASSRLAGTSGDSYNEQFF
V gene: TRBV14; clone size: -; CDR3 length: 17; CDR3 protein: CASSPGTASFSSYEQYF